This TCR beta chain was observed in a study of blood T cell repertoires in COVID-19. Study information: Specimens from acute and convalescent COVID-19 originated in the United States, Italy and Spain. The analysed material was cDNA or gDNA that came from T cells, B-cell-depleted T cells, or PBMCs.

Original handling: For nucleated cells, counts were estimated from reference gene primer amplification. TCRdb's table, derived via immunoSEQ multiplex PCR, lists solely in-frame clones and lacks some. D and trimming come from the DNA, and the V and J calls and clone size come from that table. Of about 330,000 clones detected, about nine tenths appear once; the ten largest clones hold 9.5% to 10%. CDR3 length equals 13 residues. Between the trimmed V and J ends, which lost 4 bases and 9 bases, there was a span of 16 bases. Germline V gene sequence: CDR1 SGHRS, CDR2 YFSETQ. It was during active infection that Seattle patients were enrolled and then longitudinally followed.

The TCR sequence derives from a man aged 25-45 years with COVID-19, enrolled during active disease. Specimen: peripheral blood. The rearrangement joins TRBV5-1 to TRBJ2-5; a possible D gene is TRBD2 (6 bases). The CDR3 reads CASSPGPSGAQYF. The CDR3 coding sequence is TGCGCCAGCAGCCCGGGTCCGTCGGGGGCCCAGTACTTC.